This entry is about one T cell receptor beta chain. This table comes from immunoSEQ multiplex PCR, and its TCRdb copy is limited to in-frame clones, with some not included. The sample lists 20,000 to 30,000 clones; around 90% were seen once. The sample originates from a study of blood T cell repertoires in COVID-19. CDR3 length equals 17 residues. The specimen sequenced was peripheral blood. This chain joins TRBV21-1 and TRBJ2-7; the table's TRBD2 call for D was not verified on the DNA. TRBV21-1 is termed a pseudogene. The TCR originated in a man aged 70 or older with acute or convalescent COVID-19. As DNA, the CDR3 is TGTGCCAGCAGCCTGCGACCGGGACGGCTAGCGGACTACGAGCAGTACTTC. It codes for CASSLRPGRLADYEQYF.